A selection of T cell receptor beta chains follows, all from one sample in a study of monozygotic twins with cystic fibrosis. The protocol was immunoSEQ multiplex PCR, while the TCRdb copy is restricted to in-frame clones and leaves out a portion. This repertoire shows some 10,000 clones, 98% found once; its top ten account for approximately 0.22%. The material sequenced was blood. These receptors were taken from a girl aged 2-15 years with cystic fibrosis. The CDR3 runs from the conserved cysteine through the conserved F or W. A D gene is named only where the DNA matches it firmly. Some rows have no size entry. The others give once, few or many, or a class for an expanded clone.

cdr3_aa: CASSADRVGGTEAFF; cdr3_nt: TGCGCCAGCAGCGCAGACAGGGTAGGGGGGACTGAAGCTTTCTTT; clone_size: NA; v_call: TRBV5-1; d_call: TRBD1; j_call: TRBJ1-1
cdr3_aa: CASSQAGRANEKLFF; cdr3_nt: TGTGCCAGCAGCCAAGCCGGGAGGGCTAATGAAAAACTGTTTTTT; clone_size: NA; v_call: TRBV7-2; d_call: NA; j_call: TRBJ1-4
cdr3_aa: CASGRSGSLRNEQFF; cdr3_nt: TGTGCCAGCGGTAGAAGCGGGAGCCTTCGGAATGAGCAGTTCTTC; clone_size: NA; v_call: TRBV6-6; d_call: TRBD2; j_call: TRBJ2-1
cdr3_aa: CASTGQAFSGANVLTF; cdr3_nt: TGTGCCAGCACTGGACAGGCGTTCTCTGGGGCCAACGTCCTGACTTTC; clone_size: NA; v_call: TRBV28; d_call: TRBD1; j_call: TRBJ2-6
cdr3_aa: CASSLRWQGGETQYF; cdr3_nt: TGTGCCAGCAGCTTAAGGTGGCAGGGCGGAGAGACCCAGTACTTC; clone_size: NA; v_call: TRBV11-2; d_call: NA; j_call: TRBJ2-5
cdr3_aa: CASSFGTGDNYGYTF; cdr3_nt: TGCGCCAGCAGTTTCGGGACAGGGGATAACTATGGCTACACCTTC; clone_size: NA; v_call: TRBV5-1; d_call: TRBD1; j_call: TRBJ1-2
cdr3_aa: CASSWGRENSYNEQFF; cdr3_nt: TGTGCCAGCAGTTGGGGACGGGAGAACTCCTACAATGAGCAGTTCTTC; clone_size: once; v_call: TRBV27; d_call: NA; j_call: TRBJ2-1
cdr3_aa: CASSLWETQYF; cdr3_nt: TGTGCCAGCAGCTTATGGGAGACCCAGTACTTC; clone_size: NA; v_call: TRBV5-5; d_call: NA; j_call: TRBJ2-5
cdr3_aa: CASGGASGMITDTQYF; cdr3_nt: TGTGCCAGCGGGGGGGCTAGCGGGATGATCACAGATACGCAGTATTTT; clone_size: NA; v_call: TRBV27; d_call: TRBD2; j_call: TRBJ2-3
cdr3_aa: CASSYRGFSGNTIYF; cdr3_nt: TGTGCCAGCAGTTACCGGGGCTTCTCTGGAAACACCATATATTTT; clone_size: NA; v_call: TRBV6-5; d_call: NA; j_call: TRBJ1-3
cdr3_aa: CASSQDRFGYTF; cdr3_nt: TGTGCCAGCAGTCAGGACCGCTTCGGCTACACCTTC; clone_size: NA; v_call: TRBV14; d_call: NA; j_call: TRBJ1-2
cdr3_aa: CASSDLSGRKAYEQYF; cdr3_nt: TGTGCCAGCAGTGACCTTAGCGGGAGAAAGGCCTACGAGCAGTACTTC; clone_size: NA; v_call: TRBV6-1; d_call: TRBD2; j_call: TRBJ2-7
cdr3_aa: CASSSSGTSGRAGNEQFF; cdr3_nt: TGCGCCAGCAGCTCTTCCGGGACTAGCGGGAGGGCCGGAAATGAGCAGTTCTTC; clone_size: NA; v_call: TRBV5-1; d_call: TRBD2; j_call: TRBJ2-1
cdr3_aa: CASSPGKTQYF; cdr3_nt: TGTGCCAGCAGCCCTGGGAAGACCCAGTACTTC; clone_size: NA; v_call: TRBV6-5; d_call: NA; j_call: TRBJ2-5
cdr3_aa: CASSIEVLAGYEQFF; cdr3_nt: TGTGCCAGTAGTATCGAGGTGTTAGCGGGATATGAGCAGTTCTTC; clone_size: NA; v_call: TRBV19; d_call: TRBD2; j_call: TRBJ2-1
cdr3_aa: CASMRVGDVVYGYTF; cdr3_nt: TGTGCCAGCATGAGAGTGGGGGACGTTGTCTATGGCTACACCTTC; clone_size: NA; v_call: TRBV28; d_call: NA; j_call: TRBJ1-2
cdr3_aa: CASSWVAGDTYEQYF; cdr3_nt: TGCGCCAGCAGCTGGGTAGCGGGAGACACCTACGAGCAGTACTTC; clone_size: NA; v_call: TRBV5-1; d_call: TRBD2; j_call: TRBJ2-7
cdr3_aa: CASSEAGTQRFEKLFF; cdr3_nt: TGTGCCAGCAGTGAAGCGGGGACACAACGGTTCGAAAAACTGTTTTTT; clone_size: NA; v_call: TRBV6-1; d_call: NA; j_call: TRBJ1-4
cdr3_aa: CASRERGPASYNEQFF; cdr3_nt: TGTGCCAGCCGGGAGAGGGGGCCAGCCTCCTACAATGAGCAGTTCTTC; clone_size: NA; v_call: TRBV2; d_call: NA; j_call: TRBJ2-1
cdr3_aa: CASSYGGLQHF; cdr3_nt: TGTGCCAGCAGTTATGGGGGTCTCCAGCATTTT; clone_size: NA; v_call: TRBV6-5; d_call: NA; j_call: TRBJ1-5
cdr3_aa: CASRPALDTGELFF; cdr3_nt: TGTGCCAGCAGGCCAGCATTGGACACCGGGGAGCTGTTTTTT; clone_size: once; v_call: TRBV11-2; d_call: NA; j_call: TRBJ2-2
cdr3_aa: CASKMRGRTDTQYF; cdr3_nt: TGTGCCAGTAAAATGAGGGGGCGAACAGATACGCAGTATTTT; clone_size: NA; v_call: TRBV19; d_call: TRBD1; j_call: TRBJ2-3
cdr3_aa: CASTLAASNEQFF; cdr3_nt: TGTGCCAGCACCCTAGCGGCTAGCAATGAGCAGTTCTTC; clone_size: NA; v_call: TRBV11-2; d_call: TRBD2; j_call: TRBJ2-1
cdr3_aa: CASSASSGSYNEQFF; cdr3_nt: TGTGCCAGCAGTGCTTCTAGCGGCTCCTACAATGAGCAGTTCTTC; clone_size: NA; v_call: TRBV6-4; d_call: TRBD2; j_call: TRBJ2-1
cdr3_aa: CASSGEGGSWTEAFF; cdr3_nt: TGTGCCAGTAGTGGGGAGGGTGGGAGTTGGACTGAAGCTTTCTTT; clone_size: NA; v_call: TRBV19; d_call: NA; j_call: TRBJ1-1
cdr3_aa: CASSDSPRDNEQFF; cdr3_nt: TGTGCCAGTAGCGACTCCCCGAGGGACAATGAGCAGTTCTTC; clone_size: NA; v_call: TRBV19; d_call: NA; j_call: TRBJ2-1
cdr3_aa: CSATPPMGIYGYTF; cdr3_nt: TGCAGCGCGACCCCCCCAATGGGAATTTATGGCTACACCTTC; clone_size: NA; v_call: TRBV29-1; d_call: NA; j_call: TRBJ1-2
cdr3_aa: CASSPGTSANEQFF; cdr3_nt: TGCGCCAGCAGCCCCGGGACTAGCGCAAATGAGCAGTTCTTC; clone_size: NA; v_call: TRBV4-3; d_call: TRBD2; j_call: TRBJ2-1
cdr3_aa: CASKKHGNTEAFF; cdr3_nt: TGTGCCAGCAAAAAACACGGGAACACTGAAGCTTTCTTT; clone_size: NA; v_call: TRBV5-4; d_call: NA; j_call: TRBJ1-1
cdr3_aa: CASSLFSGFSSYNEQFF; cdr3_nt: TGTGCCAGCAGTCTCTTTTCAGGATTTAGCTCCTACAATGAGCAGTTCTTC; clone_size: NA; v_call: TRBV27; d_call: NA; j_call: TRBJ2-1
cdr3_aa: CASSIDREAIYGYTF; cdr3_nt: TGTGCCAGCAGTATAGACAGGGAAGCTATCTATGGCTACACCTTC; clone_size: NA; v_call: TRBV27; d_call: TRBD1; j_call: TRBJ1-2
cdr3_aa: CASSPAGGPLGTDTQYF; cdr3_nt: TGTGCCAGCAGCCCGGCGGGAGGGCCTCTTGGCACAGATACGCAGTATTTT; clone_size: NA; v_call: TRBV5-4; d_call: TRBD2; j_call: TRBJ2-3
cdr3_aa: CASSPGGEKAFF; cdr3_nt: TGCGCCAGCAGCCCTGGGGGGGAGAAAGCTTTCTTT; clone_size: NA; v_call: TRBV5-1; d_call: NA; j_call: TRBJ1-1
cdr3_aa: CASSFYGGRTDTQYF; cdr3_nt: TGTGCCAGCAGTTTTTATGGGGGCCGCACAGATACGCAGTATTTT; clone_size: once; v_call: TRBV28; d_call: NA; j_call: TRBJ2-3
cdr3_aa: CASSKQGPDISYEQYF; cdr3_nt: TGTGCCAGCAGTAAACAGGGCCCGGACATCTCCTACGAGCAGTACTTC; clone_size: NA; v_call: TRBV6-6; d_call: NA; j_call: TRBJ2-7
cdr3_aa: CASSEGPGQGKKTYEQYF; cdr3_nt: TGTGCCAGCAGTGAAGGCCCGGGACAGGGGAAGAAAACCTACGAGCAGTACTTC; clone_size: once; v_call: TRBV6-1; d_call: TRBD1; j_call: TRBJ2-7
cdr3_aa: CASSSGTANTEAFF; cdr3_nt: TGTGCCAGCAGCTCTGGGACGGCGAACACTGAAGCTTTCTTT; clone_size: once; v_call: TRBV7-9; d_call: NA; j_call: TRBJ1-1
cdr3_aa: CASSRSDRNTGELFF; cdr3_nt: TGTGCCAGCAGCCGATCGGACAGGAACACCGGGGAGCTGTTTTTT; clone_size: NA; v_call: TRBV14; d_call: NA; j_call: TRBJ2-2
cdr3_aa: CASSIGGGTEAFF; cdr3_nt: TGTGCCAGTAGTATCGGGGGAGGGACTGAAGCTTTCTTT; clone_size: NA; v_call: TRBV19; d_call: NA; j_call: TRBJ1-1
cdr3_aa: CASMRRAELFF; cdr3_nt: TGTGCCAGTATGAGGAGGGCAGAACTGTTTTTT; clone_size: NA; v_call: TRBV19; d_call: NA; j_call: TRBJ1-4
cdr3_aa: CASSYTEGGELFF; cdr3_nt: TGTGCCAGCAGTTACACGGAGGGCGGGGAGCTGTTTTTT; clone_size: NA; v_call: TRBV6-6; d_call: NA; j_call: TRBJ2-2
cdr3_aa: CASSGTDLIGIDEQYF; cdr3_nt: TGTGCCAGCAGTGGAACAGACCTCATAGGGATCGACGAGCAGTACTTC; clone_size: NA; v_call: TRBV2; d_call: NA; j_call: TRBJ2-7
cdr3_aa: CASSLAVGGANNEQFF; cdr3_nt: TGTGCCAGCAGCTTAGCCGTGGGGGGCGCCAACAATGAGCAGTTCTTC; clone_size: NA; v_call: TRBV7-2; d_call: NA; j_call: TRBJ2-1
cdr3_aa: CASSSPWMDTQYF; cdr3_nt: TGCGCCAGCAGCTCCCCATGGATGGATACGCAGTATTTT; clone_size: NA; v_call: TRBV5-1; d_call: NA; j_call: TRBJ2-3
cdr3_aa: CASSLGRQFTDTQYF; cdr3_nt: TGTGCCAGCAGCTTAGGGCGTCAGTTCACAGATACGCAGTATTTT; clone_size: NA; v_call: TRBV7-9; d_call: NA; j_call: TRBJ2-3
cdr3_aa: CASRGFGGSFYEQYF; cdr3_nt: TGTGCCAGCAGGGGCTTCGGTGGTTCCTTCTACGAGCAGTACTTC; clone_size: once; v_call: TRBV6-1; d_call: NA; j_call: TRBJ2-7
cdr3_aa: CSVEDRDSYGYTF; cdr3_nt: TGCAGCGTTGAAGATCGCGACAGCTATGGCTACACCTTC; clone_size: NA; v_call: TRBV29-1; d_call: NA; j_call: TRBJ1-2
cdr3_aa: CASSYIRSSGNTIYF; cdr3_nt: TGTGCCAGTAGTTACATCAGGAGCTCTGGAAACACCATATATTTT; clone_size: NA; v_call: TRBV19; d_call: NA; j_call: TRBJ1-3
cdr3_aa: CAISGLARETQYF; cdr3_nt: TGTGCCATCAGTGGGCTAGCGCGGGAGACCCAGTACTTC; clone_size: NA; v_call: TRBV10-3; d_call: NA; j_call: TRBJ2-5
cdr3_aa: CASSYFEGTYEQYF; cdr3_nt: TGTGCCAGCAGTTACTTTGAAGGAACCTACGAGCAGTACTTC; clone_size: NA; v_call: TRBV6-5; d_call: NA; j_call: TRBJ2-7
cdr3_aa: CASSTSGGAGGTEAFF; cdr3_nt: TGTGCCAGCAGCACCTCAGGGGGCGCCGGGGGCACTGAAGCTTTCTTT; clone_size: NA; v_call: TRBV5-6; d_call: TRBD1; j_call: TRBJ1-1
cdr3_aa: CASSDNNSGNTIYF; cdr3_nt: TGTGCCAGCAGCGACAACAACTCTGGAAACACCATATATTTT; clone_size: NA; v_call: TRBV6-1; d_call: NA; j_call: TRBJ1-3
cdr3_aa: CASSFLSFTDTQYF; cdr3_nt: TGCGCCAGCAGCTTCTTGTCGTTCACAGATACGCAGTATTTT; clone_size: NA; v_call: TRBV5-1; d_call: NA; j_call: TRBJ2-3
cdr3_aa: CASSLVLGTGKGAFF; cdr3_nt: TGTGCCAGCAGTTTAGTACTTGGGACAGGGAAGGGAGCTTTCTTT; clone_size: NA; v_call: TRBV6-5; d_call: TRBD1; j_call: TRBJ1-1
cdr3_aa: CASSQLTGVVGTDTQYF; cdr3_nt: TGTGCCAGCAGCCAACTTACAGGGGTGGTAGGCACAGATACGCAGTATTTT; clone_size: NA; v_call: TRBV7-9; d_call: TRBD1; j_call: TRBJ2-3